What follows describes a single T cell receptor beta chain. Ages ranged from roughly 18 to 95 years, with residence in approximately 23 US areas. Here immunoSEQ multiplex PCR was the method, and the copy in TCRdb shows in-frame clones only, minus some. The sample has roughly 250,000 clones, approximately 85% seen once; the top ten hold around 4.5%. This specimen comes from a study of blood T cell repertoires in COVID-19. CDR1 is KGHSH, CDR2 LQKENI, per germline. Trimming removed 3 bases from V and 5 bases from J; junction bases left unmatched: 7. The CDR3 runs to 16 residues. The specimen sequenced was PBMCs or T cells enriched from blood (not recorded which). The chain carries TRBV18 and TRBJ2-5; the match to TRBD2 covers 12 bases. The sequence was collected from a woman aged 25 to 39 who had recovered from COVID-19. The CDR3, as DNA: TGTGCCAGCTCACCGCTAAGACTAGCGGGGGAGGAGACCCAGTACTTC. Translating gives CASSPLRLAGEETQYF.